The next 20 T cell receptor beta chains were all read from a single sample in a study of cytomegalovirus exposure and HLA in healthy donors. In the PCR, 60 Vbeta and 13 Jbeta primers were used. The table came from immunoSEQ multiplex PCR; TCRdb's copy has only in-frame clones and leaves some out. Here the sample spans 200,000 to 250,000 clones, approximately 78% being singletons. Sequenced sample: PBMCs. Every receptor here comes from a male donor in good health and CMV-seronegative.

The CDR3 loop is CASSYDESYGYTF. CDR3 coding DNA: TGTGCCAGCAGTTACGATGAGAGCTATGGCTACACCTTC. The V gene is TRBV6-5, the J gene TRBJ1-2; D not certain. CDR3 length: 13 residues. From germline, CDR1 is MNHEY and CDR2 SVGAGI. The germline V and J ends were trimmed by 2 bases and 4 bases, with 8 bases remaining between them.

The rearrangement uses TRBV25-1 and TRBJ2-7; weak D call: TRBD2 (6 bases). V lost 2 bases and J 1 base, leaving 9 bases between the germline ends. The CDR3 totals 14 residues. Looked up from germline, CDR1 is MGHDK and CDR2 is SYGVNS. CDR3 loop: CASSELGGSYEQYF. For the CDR3, the DNA is TGTGCCAGCAGTGAACTTGGGGGGTCCTACGAGCAGTACTTC.

The CDR3 reads CALQGGSYEQYF. CDR3 coding DNA: TGTGCCTTACAGGGGGGCTCCTACGAGCAGTACTTC. The chain joins TRBV30 to TRBJ2-7, with 8 bases identical to TRBD1. Germline V CDR1 and CDR2: GTSNPN, SVGIG (reference sequence). CDR3 length: 12 amino acids. V was clipped by 7 bases and J by 0 bases; unmatched bases: 2.

This clone was recorded a few times. At the DNA level, this CDR3 is encoded by other sequences in the same sample as well. The chain carries TRBV6-5 and TRBJ1-5; D remains ambiguous. CDR1 and CDR2 (germline): MNHEY, SVGAGI. This CDR3 contains 16 residues. V was pared by 0 bases and J by 1 base, with 10 bases between. The CDR3: CASSYSSGGSNQPQHF. For the CDR3, the DNA is TGTGCCAGCAGTTACTCGTCGGGAGGAAGCAATCAGCCCCAGCATTTT.

The chain couples TRBV4-1 to TRBJ1-5; 9 nucleotides align to TRBD1. V lost 6 bases and J lost 5; bases outside the gene matches: 11. Germline lookup yields CDR1 MGHRA and CDR2 YSYEKL. The CDR3 totals 16 residues. The CDR3 bases are TGCGCCAGCAGGCACGTGGGGACAGGGTCGGATCAGCCCCAGCATTTT. Translation: CASRHVGTGSDQPQHF.

The V gene is TRBV27, the J gene TRBJ1-5, with D uncertain. Trimming cost V 5 bases and J 2 bases, with 10 bases left between them. CDR1 and CDR2 (germline): MNHEY, SMNVEV (reference sequence). The CDR3 has 14 amino acids. In DNA form, the CDR3 reads TGTGCCAGCAGTCCCGAGAGGGGCAATCAGCCCCAGCATTTT. Translation gives CASSPERGNQPQHF.

V is TRBV5-1 and J is TRBJ2-2; 9 nucleotides align to TRBD1. J lost 7 bases, V lost 5 bases, and 3 bases had no gene match. CDR1 SGHRS and CDR2 YFSETQ come from the germline V gene. The CDR3 extends over 13 amino acids. CDR3 in amino acids: CASRGTGRGELFF. The CDR3, as DNA: TGCGCCAGCAGAGGGACAGGGCGCGGGGAGCTGTTTTTT.

This clone has a handful of counts. V and J are TRBV30 and TRBJ2-1; 11 bases are a match to TRBD2. With V trimmed by 7 bases and J by 7 bases, 12 bases remained unmatched. The CDR3 contains 15 residues. The germline V gene has CDR1 GTSNPN and CDR2 SVGIG (reference sequence). In nucleotides, the CDR3 is TGTGCCTATTTTAGCGGGAGGGAGGGTTTGAATGAGCAGTTCTTC. It codes for CAYFSGREGLNEQFF.

The chain's CDR3 is CASSLTGVEQFF. The CDR3 bases are TGTGCCAGCAGCTTGACCGGAGTTGAGCAGTTCTTC. The chain couples TRBV11-3 to TRBJ2-1; D unclear. CDR3 length equals 12 residues. CDR1 and CDR2 (germline): SGHNT, YENEEA. V was trimmed by 3 bases and J by 9 bases, leaving 9 bases between them.

This chain uses TRBV7-9 with TRBJ2-7, with 7 bases matching TRBD1. Germline CDR1 is SEHNR and CDR2 is FQNEAQ (reference sequence). V trimming: 4 bases; J trimming: 4 bases; junction bases outside the gene matches: 10. This CDR3 region has 15 residues. DNA for the CDR3: TGTGCCAGCAGCTCGTACGACAGGGTTCGGTACGAGCAGTACTTC. Translated: CASSSYDRVRYEQYF.

The DNA of the CDR3 is TGTGCCAGCAGTTATGGACGGGAGGGGCGGGGGCAGTTCTTC. Translated, it gives CASSYGREGRGQFF. V usage is TRBV27 and J usage is TRBJ2-1; 8 bases agree with TRBD2. V lost 4 bases and J lost 12; bases outside the gene matches: 11. Germline lookup yields CDR1 MNHEY and CDR2 SMNVEV (reference sequence). This CDR3 is 14 amino acids long.

The J gene is TRBJ2-3, the V gene TRBV2; D is perhaps TRBD1 (5 bases). V was cut by 3 bases and J by 0 bases, with 16 bases left in between. The CDR3 is 17 amino acids. Germline CDR1 SNHLY, CDR2 FYNNEI. The chain's CDR3 is CASSDFVREGSTDTQYF. CDR3 nucleotide sequence: TGTGCCAGCAGTGATTTTGTCAGGGAAGGTAGCACAGATACGCAGTATTTT.

The V call is TRBV7-3, the J call TRBJ2-1, with 7 positions matching TRBD2. There are 18 residues in the CDR3. V was pared by 4 bases and J by 4 bases, with 16 bases of the junction left unmatched. Germline loops: CDR1 SGHTA, CDR2 FQGTGA. CDR3 nucleotides: TGTGCCAGCAGCTCAACCCGGCCGCGGGACTACTTTTACAATGAGCAGTTCTTC. Translation: CASSSTRPRDYFYNEQFF.

The J gene is TRBJ2-7, the V gene TRBV29-1, with 9 bases lining up with TRBD1. CDR1 is SQVTM and CDR2 is ANQGSEA in the germline V gene. The CDR3 runs to 16 residues. V gave up 3 bases and J gave up 2 bases; unmatched junction bases: 11. This chain's CDR3 is CSVETTGGGVTYEQYF. The CDR3 DNA sequence: TGCAGCGTTGAGACGACAGGGGGAGGGGTGACCTACGAGCAGTACTTC.

The chain carries TRBV6-5 and TRBJ1-2, with 8 bases aligning to TRBD1. The J segment lost 6 bases and the V segment lost 6 bases, leaving 9 bases of the junction unmatched. The CDR3 is 14 residues long. From germline, CDR1 is MNHEY and CDR2 SVGAGI. CDR3 coding DNA: TGTGCCAGCAGAAAAGCGACAGGGGTTGATGGCTACACCTTC. It is translated as CASRKATGVDGYTF.

The J gene is TRBJ2-3, the V gene TRBV23-1; D uncertain. TRBV23-1 has ORF status, its function being uncertain. The CDR3 sequence is 14 residues long. Trimming shortened V by 4 bases and J by 3 bases, and 11 bases separated the two germline ends. In DNA, the CDR3 is TGCGCCAGCAGTCGAAACCTGAGTACAGATACGCAGTATTTT. Translated, it gives CASSRNLSTDTQYF.

This clone came up once. The V call is TRBV7-9, the J call TRBJ1-4; TRBD1 matches 9 bases. The CDR3 spans 16 residues. With V trimmed by 5 bases and J by 0 bases, 4 bases remained unmatched. The germline CDR1 and CDR2 sequences are SEHNR and FQNEAQ (reference sequence). The CDR3 DNA reads as TGTGCCAGCAGCCGGACAGGGGCACCAACTAATGAAAAACTGTTTTTT. It yields the protein CASSRTGAPTNEKLFF.

This clone was picked up one time. DNA of the CDR3: TGTGCCAGCAGCTGGGGACTAGCTGGAAATGAGCAGTTCTTC. It specifies CASSWGLAGNEQFF. This sequence joins TRBV7-3 and TRBJ2-1; 9 positions agree with TRBD2. The CDR3 contains 14 residues. V was pared by 4 bases and J by 7 bases, with 5 bases of the junction left unmatched. Germline V lookup: CDR1 SGHTA, CDR2 FQGTGA. Full variable domain (remainder filled in from reference TRBV7-3 and TRBJ2-1): GAGVSQTPSNKVTEKGKYVELRCDPISGHTALYWYRQSLGQGPEFLIYFQGTGAADDSGLPNDRFFAVRPEGSVSTLKIQRTERGDSAVYLCASSWGLAGNEQFFGPGTRLTVL.

As regards this clone: Its ends do not fully match the called genes, so a read error is possible. The chain carries TRBV7-9 and TRBJ2-7; D is unresolved. Germline loops: CDR1 SEHNR, CDR2 FQNEAQ (reference sequence). The CDR3 extends over 12 amino acids. The CDR3 reads CSSSLNWHEQYF. As DNA, the CDR3 is TGTTCCAGCAGCTTAAATTGGCACGAGCAGTACTTC.

The chain carries TRBV6-5 and TRBJ2-7; 11 nucleotides line up with TRBD2. The CDR3 spans 15 residues. J lost 0 bases, V lost 6 bases, and 4 bases had no gene match. From germline, CDR1 is MNHEY and CDR2 SVGAGI. The CDR3 nucleotides are TGTGCCAGCAGACTGGGACTAGCGGACTCCTACGAGCAGTACTTC. Its protein product is CASRLGLADSYEQYF.